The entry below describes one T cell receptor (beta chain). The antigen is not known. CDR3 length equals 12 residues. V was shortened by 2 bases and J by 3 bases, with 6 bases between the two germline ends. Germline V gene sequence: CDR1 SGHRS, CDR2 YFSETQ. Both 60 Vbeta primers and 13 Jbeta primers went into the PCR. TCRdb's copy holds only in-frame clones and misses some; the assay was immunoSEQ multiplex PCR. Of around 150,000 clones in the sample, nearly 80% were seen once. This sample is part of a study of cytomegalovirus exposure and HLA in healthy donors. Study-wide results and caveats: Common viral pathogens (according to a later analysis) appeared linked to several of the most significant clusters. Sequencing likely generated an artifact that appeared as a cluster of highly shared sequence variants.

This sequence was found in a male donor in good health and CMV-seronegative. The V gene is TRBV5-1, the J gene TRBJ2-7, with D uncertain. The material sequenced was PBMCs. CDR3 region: CASSFRGYEQYF. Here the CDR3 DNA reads TGCGCCAGCAGCTTTCGAGGCTACGAGCAGTACTTC.